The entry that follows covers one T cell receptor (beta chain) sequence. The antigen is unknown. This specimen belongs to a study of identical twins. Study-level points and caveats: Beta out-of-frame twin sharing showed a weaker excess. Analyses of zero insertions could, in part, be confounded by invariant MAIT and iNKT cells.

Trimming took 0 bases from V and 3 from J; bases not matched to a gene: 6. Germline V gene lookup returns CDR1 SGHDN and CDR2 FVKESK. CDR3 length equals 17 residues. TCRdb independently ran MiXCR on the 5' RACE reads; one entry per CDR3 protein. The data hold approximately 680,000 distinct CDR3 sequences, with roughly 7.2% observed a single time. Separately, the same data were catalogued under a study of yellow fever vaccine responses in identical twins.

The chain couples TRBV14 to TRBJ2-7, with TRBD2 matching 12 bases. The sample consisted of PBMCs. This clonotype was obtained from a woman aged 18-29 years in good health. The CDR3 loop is CASSQDSRLAGVYEQYF. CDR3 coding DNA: TGTGCCAGCAGCCAAGATTCCAGACTAGCGGGAGTCTACGAGCAGTACTTC.